The table lists the clone carrying this T cell receptor beta chain with many counts. Antigen: not known. TCRdb analysed the 5' RACE reads with MiXCR anew, one entry per CDR3 protein. Here the sample spans over 700,000 distinct CDR3 sequences, under 20% being singletons. The data are from a study of CD8 T cells in ankylosing spondylitis. Findings of the study overall: CD8+ disease-linked clones were present at relatively low frequencies in blood. Blood of patients with ankylosing spondylitis appeared to be characterized by a TCR beta motif of seven or eight highly homologous variants.

Looked up from germline, CDR1 is MNHEY and CDR2 is SVGAGI. V gave up 0 bases and J gave up 5 bases, with 13 bases separating them. The CDR3 length is 15 residues. The receptor's source is a male donor with ankylosing spondylitis. Sequencing input: blood, either unsorted or a sorted T cell fraction (not recorded which). The genes are TRBV6-5 and TRBJ1-1; D remains ambiguous. Here the CDR3 DNA reads TGTGCCAGCAGTTACTCCCCGGGAGTGATGACTGAAGCTTTCTTT. Amino acids: CASSYSPGVMTEAFF.